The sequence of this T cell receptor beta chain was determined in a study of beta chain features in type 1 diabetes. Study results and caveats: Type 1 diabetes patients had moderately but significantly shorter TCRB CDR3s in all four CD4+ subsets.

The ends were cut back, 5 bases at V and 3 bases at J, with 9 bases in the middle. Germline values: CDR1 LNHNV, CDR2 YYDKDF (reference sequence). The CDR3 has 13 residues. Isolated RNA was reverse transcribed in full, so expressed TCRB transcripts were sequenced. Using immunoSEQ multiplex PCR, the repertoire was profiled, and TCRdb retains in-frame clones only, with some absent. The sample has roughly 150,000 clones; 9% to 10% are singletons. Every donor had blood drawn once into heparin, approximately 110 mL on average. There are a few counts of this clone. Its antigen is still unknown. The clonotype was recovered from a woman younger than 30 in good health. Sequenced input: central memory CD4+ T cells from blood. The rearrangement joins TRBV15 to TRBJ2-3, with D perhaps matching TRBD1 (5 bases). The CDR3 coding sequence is TGTGCCACCAGCGCAGGGTCGACAGATACGCAGTATTTT. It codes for CATSAGSTDTQYF.